The rows below give T cell receptor beta chains drawn from one sample of a study of OX40 agonist ivuxolimab in advanced cancers. Generated by immunoSEQ multiplex PCR, the TCRdb table keeps only in-frame clones and is missing some. This sample has over 100,000 clones, with under 95% found just once. This material consisted of CD4+ or CD8+ T cells sorted from blood, taken in a trial of the OX40 agonist ivuxolimab. The receptors were sampled from an adult with an advanced solid tumor such as melanoma, head and neck, liver or kidney cancer. The CDR3 runs from the conserved cysteine through the conserved F or W.

TRBJ2-1	TRBV9	CASSLQGINEQFF
TRBJ1-3	TRBV28	CASLFDVSSGNTIYF
TRBJ1-1	TRBV7-4	CASSINGGAGEAFF
TRBJ1-3	TRBV2	CASRLGGDFRDRSGNTIYF
TRBJ1-5	TRBV7-2	CASSLGGRRGQPQHF
TRBJ2-5	TRBV7-3	CASSLTGDGQETQYF
TRBJ2-1	TRBV10-1	CASSGGGRADEQFF
TRBJ1-2	TRBV5-1	CASSFDRDYGYTF
TRBJ2-3	TRBV6-1	CASSERPPPSTDTQYF
TRBJ1-3	TRBV19	CASSRQGDGNTIYF
TRBJ2-2	TRBV7-8	CASSLVGGANTGELFF
TRBJ2-1	TRBV4-2	CASSPLTGHEQFF
TRBJ1-2	TRBV6-5	CASSWTGALNYGYTF
TRBJ2-7	TRBV25-1	CASSSAPAWEQYF
TRBJ2-5	TRBV27	CATRRLGETQYF
TRBJ1-1	TRBV5-4	CASSFGGSPNTEAFF
TRBJ2-2	TRBV4-3	CASSQDVLSRATSTGELFF
TRBJ2-1	TRBV25-1	CASSEAGVDNEQFF
TRBJ1-3	TRBV7-9	CASSLAGLSGNTIYF
TRBJ1-1	TRBV19	CASTPRQGKDTEAFF
TRBJ2-7	TRBV5-1	CASSLGAGLYEQYF
TRBJ2-7	TRBV7-2	CASSLPVLAGAPSGQYF
TRBJ2-7	TRBV11-1	CASSSRTPGEQYF
TRBJ2-2	TRBV29-1	CSAGTGLTGELFF
TRBJ1-1	TRBV6-5	CASSYDRGRRDTEAFF
TRBJ2-5	TRBV5-1	CASSLGPYQETQYF
TRBJ2-2	TRBV28	CASLWAGGTGELFF
TRBJ2-7	TRBV7-2	CASSQTPSYEQYF